What follows are 23 T cell receptor beta chains derived from one specimen sequenced in a study of CD8 T cells in ankylosing spondylitis. One entry per CDR3 protein results from TCRdb running MiXCR on the 5' RACE reads. Among under 300,000 distinct CDR3 sequences listed, 15% to 20% were seen once. The source material was blood, either unsorted or a sorted T cell fraction (not recorded which). Every receptor here comes from a male donor with ankylosing spondylitis or in good health (not recorded which).

The chain recombines TRBV5-1 with TRBJ2-7, with D perhaps assigned TRBD1 or TRBD2 (6 bases each). CDR3 length: 15 residues. V gave up 0 bases and J gave up 4 bases, with 14 bases separating them. Germline V gives CDR1 SGHRS, CDR2 YFSETQ. The CDR3 bases are TGCGCCAGCAGCTTGGAGGGACTGACAGGTTACGAGCAGTACTTC. Translated, it gives CASSLEGLTGYEQYF.

As concerns this clonotype: The junction differs from germline at one of its ends, possibly a read error. The chain has TRBV7-7 and TRBJ2-2, with a weak D call TRBD2 (5 bases). This CDR3 is 16 amino acids long. Germline CDR1 and CDR2: SSHAT and FNYEAQ (reference sequence). The CDR3 DNA reads TGTGCTAGCAGCCCGCGCTCTGGACTGAACACCGGGGAGCTGTTTTTT. Translation: CASSPRSGLNTGELFF.

This clonotype was counted ten times or more. The chain combines TRBV11-2 with TRBJ2-4; 7 bases are a match to TRBD1. The CDR3 covers 14 residues. V dropped 1 base and J dropped 6; count of bases not matched to a gene: 3. The germline V gene encodes CDR1 SGHAT and CDR2 FQNNGV. The CDR3: CASSLAPGGNIQYF. The CDR3 DNA reads TGTGCCAGCAGCTTAGCGCCAGGGGGAAACATTCAGTACTTC. Full variable domain (outside the CDR3, taken from reference TRBV11-2 and TRBJ2-4): EAGVAQSPRYKIIEKRQSVAFWCNPISGHATLYWYQQILGQGPKLLIQFQNNGVVDDSQLPKDRFSAERLKGVDSTLKIQPAKLEDSAVYLCASSLAPGGNIQYFGAGTRLSVL.

This clonotype was seen a few times. V is TRBV5-1 and J is TRBJ2-5; the D is unclear. The germline V gene has CDR1 SGHRS and CDR2 YFSETQ. The CDR3 has 12 residues. The V end was cut by 1 base, the J end by 5 bases, with 6 bases between. DNA of the CDR3: TGCGCCAGCAGCTTGTCATCTGAGACCCAGTACTTC. Translated: CASSLSSETQYF.

The genes are TRBV6-1 and TRBJ2-1; TRBD2 might be the D (6 bases). The CDR3 length is 17 residues. The V and J ends lost 6 bases and 7 bases respectively, with 25 bases between them. Germline V lookup: CDR1 MNHNS, CDR2 SASEGT. This chain's CDR3 is CASSELRLGRDVNEQFF. CDR3 in DNA: TGTGCCAGCAGCGAGCTCAGACTAGGGCGGGACGTTAATGAGCAGTTCTTC.

The CDR3 DNA follows: TGCAGCCTAGCCGGGGCAGCGGGAGTGGATGAGCAGTTCTTC. Translated, it gives CSLAGAAGVDEQFF. The chain employs TRBV29-1 and TRBJ2-1; 8 nucleotides align to TRBD2. The germline gives CDR1 SQVTM, CDR2 ANQGSEA. Trimming took 8 bases from V and 8 from J; bases not matched to a gene: 14. The CDR3 sequence is 14 residues long.

As regards this clonotype: This sequence may be a read error, since a much larger clone differs from it by one base. V gene TRBV9 combines with J gene TRBJ2-1, with no clear D. The CDR3 has 10 amino acids. V lost 3 bases, J lost 8 bases, and 3 bases lay in between. CDR1 is SGDLS and CDR2 is YYNGEE in the germline V gene. The CDR3 protein is CASSADEQFF. CDR3 DNA: TGTGCCAGCAGCGCCGATGAGCAGTTCTTC.

This clonotype was detected many times. The gene calls are TRBV9 and TRBJ2-1; D is uncertain. Between the trimmed V and J ends, which lost 0 bases and 0 bases, there was a span of 13 bases. The germline V gene has CDR1 SGDLS and CDR2 YYNGEE. The CDR3 loop spans 17 amino acids. The CDR3 bases are TGTGCCAGCAGCGTAGATGTCTTTATCAGCTCCTACAATGAGCAGTTCTTC. Translation: CASSVDVFISSYNEQFF. Full variable domain (rest looked up from reference TRBV9 and TRBJ2-1): DSGVTQTPKHLITATGQRVTLRCSPRSGDLSVYWYQQSLDQGLQFLIQYYNGEERAKGNILERFSAQQFPDLHSELNLSSLELGDSALYFCASSVDVFISSYNEQFFGPGTRLTVL.

Concerning this clonotype itself: As the CDR3 is not closed by the conserved phenylalanine or tryptophan, this likely results from a read error. V is TRBV4-3 and J is TRBJ2-1; 7 bases align to TRBD2. CDR3 length: 15 residues. CDR1 is LGHNA and CDR2 is YSLEER in the germline V gene. Trimming removed 0 bases from V and 5 bases from J; junction bases left unmatched: 4. CDR3 bases: TGCGCCAGCAGCCAAGATATGGCGGGGGACAATGAGCAGTTCTTA. Translation: CASSQDMAGDNEQFL.

The chain combines TRBV3-1 with TRBJ2-5, with 10 bases lining up with TRBD1. Trimming at V came to 7 bases and at J to 4 bases, leaving 9 bases not matched to a gene. Germline V gives CDR1 LGHDT, CDR2 YNNKEL (reference sequence). The CDR3 has 15 residues. This chain's CDR3 is CASMGTGVIGETQYF. The DNA for the CDR3 is TGTGCCAGCATGGGGACAGGGGTTATCGGAGAGACCCAGTACTTC.

There are a few counts of this clonotype. The V gene is TRBV5-5, the J gene TRBJ1-2; no reliable D call. The CDR3 is 15 residues long. The V and J ends lost 0 bases and 5 bases respectively, with 14 bases between them. Germline lookup yields CDR1 SGHKS and CDR2 YYEKEE (reference sequence). The CDR3 loop is CASSLGPDGAYGYTF. As DNA, the CDR3 is TGTGCCAGCAGCTTGGGGCCGGACGGAGCTTATGGCTACACCTTC.

This clonotype was counted a few times. The genes are TRBV7-9 and TRBJ1-1; TRBD1 might be the D (5 bases). V lost 5 bases and J lost 7, with 17 bases in between. Germline-derived CDR1 and CDR2 are SEHNR and FQNEAQ (reference sequence). The CDR3 is made up of 14 amino acids. The CDR3 loop reads CASSHRAGHLEAFF. CDR3 in DNA: TGTGCCAGCAGCCACCGGGCTGGACACCTTGAAGCTTTCTTT.

The sample holds a few counts of this clonotype. The V and J genes are TRBV5-1 and TRBJ2-1; 7 positions agree with TRBD1. The CDR3 covers 15 residues. Looked up from germline, CDR1 is SGHRS and CDR2 is YFSETQ. V trimming: 2 bases; J trimming: 7 bases; junction bases outside the gene matches: 9. The CDR3 sequence: CASSFNRGQKNEQFF. The CDR3 nucleotides read TGCGCCAGCAGCTTTAATAGGGGGCAGAAGAATGAGCAGTTCTTC.

The table lists this clonotype with many counts. The chain carries TRBV7-8 and TRBJ2-1; 8 nucleotides line up with TRBD1. Germline CDR1 SGHVS, CDR2 FQNEAQ. V lost 5 bases to trimming and J lost 6 bases; unmatched junction nucleotides: 12. The CDR3 spans 16 residues. DNA of the CDR3: TGTGCCAGCAGCAGCGACCGACAGGGGTATATCAATGAGCAGTTCTTC. This gives the protein CASSSDRQGYINEQFF. Variable domain in full (rest from reference TRBV7-8 and TRBJ2-1): GAGVSQSPRYKVAKRGQDVALRCDPISGHVSLFWYQQALGQGPEFLTYFQNEAQLDKSGLPSDRFFAERPEGSVSTLKIQRTQQEDSAVYLCASSSDRQGYINEQFFGPGTRLTVL.

This chain connects TRBV7-8 to TRBJ1-4, with 7 bases lining up with TRBD1. Germline V lookup: CDR1 SGHVS, CDR2 FQNEAQ. The ends lost 5 bases at V and 6 bases at J; junction bases unmatched: 6. The CDR3 sequence is 14 residues long. The CDR3 loop reads CASSVPGTDEKLFF. The CDR3, as DNA: TGTGCCAGCAGCGTACCCGGGACAGATGAAAAACTGTTTTTT.

This clonotype was detected ten times or more. The chain couples TRBV20-1 to TRBJ2-7; perhaps TRBD1 as D (5 bases). The CDR3 loop spans 13 amino acids. Trimming removed 4 bases from V and 4 bases from J, with 14 bases in between. CDR1 DFQATT and CDR2 SNEGSKA come from the germline V gene (reference sequence). The CDR3 spells CSAKTATTYEQYF. The CDR3 nucleotides read TGCAGTGCTAAGACAGCCACTACTTACGAGCAGTACTTC.

This clonotype was counted a few times. This chain uses TRBV11-2 with TRBJ2-3; unclear D gene. The CDR3 length is 13 residues. The V end lost 5 bases, the J end lost 6 bases, and 12 bases lay between the germline ends. Germline V lookup: CDR1 SGHAT, CDR2 FQNNGV. The chain's CDR3 is CASSGIGQDTQYF. The CDR3 DNA is TGTGCCAGCAGCGGTATAGGGCAGGATACGCAGTATTTT.

The J gene is TRBJ2-7, the V gene TRBV7-8; 14 nucleotides match TRBD2. The germline CDR1 and CDR2 sequences are SGHVS and FQNEAQ. Trimming removed 5 bases from V and 2 bases from J; junction bases left unmatched: 14. CDR3 size: 19 residues. The CDR3 loop reads CASSPQTGLAGDATYEQYF. DNA for the CDR3: TGTGCCAGCAGCCCTCAGACGGGACTAGCGGGAGATGCCACCTACGAGCAGTACTTC.

The V gene is TRBV5-6, the J gene TRBJ2-7; TRBD1 aligns across 9 bases. CDR1 is SGHDT and CDR2 is YYEEEE in the germline V gene. The CDR3 consists of 14 residues. Trimming at V came to 1 base and at J to 4 bases, leaving 3 bases not matched to a gene. CDR3 amino acids: CASSLSDRGYEQYF. DNA for the CDR3: TGTGCCAGCAGCTTGAGCGACAGGGGGTACGAGCAGTACTTC. The whole variable domain, remainder taken from reference TRBV5-6 and TRBJ2-7, is DAGVTQSPTHLIKTRGQQVTLRCSPKSGHDTVSWYQQALGQGPQFIFQYYEEEERQRGNFPDRFSGHQFPNYSSELNVNALLLGDSALYLCASSLSDRGYEQYFGPGTRLTVT.

This clonotype came up once. This may stem from a read error, because a much larger clone lies one nucleotide away. The chain employs TRBV29-1 and TRBJ2-7; D possibly corresponds to TRBD2 (6 bases). CDR3 size: 14 residues. The germline V gene encodes CDR1 SQVTM and CDR2 ANQGSEA. The CDR3, as DNA: TGCCGCGTTGAAGGAGGGAGTGGGTCCTACGAGCAGTACTTC. It is translated as CRVEGGSGSYEQYF.

This sequence joins TRBV10-3 and TRBJ2-5, with D possibly called TRBD1 or TRBD2 (6 bases each). The CDR3 runs 15 residues. Germline-derived CDR1 and CDR2 are ENHRY and SYGVKD. Trimming took 4 bases from V and 2 from J, leaving 14 bases between them. CDR3 DNA: TGTGCCATCAGTGTCGGAGGGGGACTTCAAGAGACCCAGTACTTC. Its protein product is CAISVGGGLQETQYF.

The chain couples TRBV20-1 to TRBJ2-7; TRBD2 aligns across 10 bases. The germline CDR1 and CDR2 sequences are DFQATT and SNEGSKA (reference sequence). This CDR3 region has 15 residues. Unmatched junction bases numbered 5, after V lost 3 bases and J lost 0 bases. This CDR3 is CSARESGRASYEQYF. The DNA of the CDR3 is TGCAGTGCTAGGGAAAGCGGGAGGGCCTCCTACGAGCAGTACTTC.

This clonotype has more than one count but fewer than ten. The genes are TRBV7-6 and TRBJ2-5, with D tentatively TRBD1 (5 bases). The germline V and J ends were trimmed by 2 bases and 4 bases, with 14 bases remaining between them. Germline values: CDR1 SGHVS, CDR2 FNYEAQ. The CDR3 consists of 15 residues. Here the CDR3 reads CASSLNSGQGETQYF. The CDR3 DNA follows: TGTGCCAGCAGCTTAAATTCGGGTCAGGGAGAGACCCAGTACTTC.